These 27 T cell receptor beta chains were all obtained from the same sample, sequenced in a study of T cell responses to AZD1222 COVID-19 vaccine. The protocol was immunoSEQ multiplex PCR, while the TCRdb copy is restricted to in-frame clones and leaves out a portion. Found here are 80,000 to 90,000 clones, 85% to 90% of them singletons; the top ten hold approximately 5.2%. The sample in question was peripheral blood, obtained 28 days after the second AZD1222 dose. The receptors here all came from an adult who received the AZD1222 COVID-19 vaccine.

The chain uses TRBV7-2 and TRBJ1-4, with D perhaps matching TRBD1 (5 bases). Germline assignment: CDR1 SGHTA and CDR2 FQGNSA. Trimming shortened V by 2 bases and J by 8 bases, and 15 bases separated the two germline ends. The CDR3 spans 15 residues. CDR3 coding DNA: TGTGCCAGCAGCTTATCGGGGCAGGGCGGGGAAAAACTGTTTTTT. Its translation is CASSLSGQGGEKLFF.

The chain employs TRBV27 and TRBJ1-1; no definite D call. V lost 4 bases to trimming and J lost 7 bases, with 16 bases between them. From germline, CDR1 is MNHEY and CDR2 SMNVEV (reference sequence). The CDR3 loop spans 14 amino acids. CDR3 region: CASSSTAVTLEAFF. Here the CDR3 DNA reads TGTGCCAGCAGTTCGACGGCCGTAACACTTGAAGCTTTCTTT.

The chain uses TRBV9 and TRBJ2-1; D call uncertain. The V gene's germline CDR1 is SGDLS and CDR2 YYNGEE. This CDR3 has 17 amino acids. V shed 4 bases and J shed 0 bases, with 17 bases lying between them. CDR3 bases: TGTGCCAGCAGCCCCCATGGACGGATGAACTCCTACAATGAGCAGTTCTTC. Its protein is CASSPHGRMNSYNEQFF.

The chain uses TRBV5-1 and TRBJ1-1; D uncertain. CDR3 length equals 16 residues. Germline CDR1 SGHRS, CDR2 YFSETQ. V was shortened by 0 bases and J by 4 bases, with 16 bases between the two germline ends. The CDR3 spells CASSLVRGRVGTEAFF. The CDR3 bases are TGCGCCAGCAGCTTGGTTCGGGGTAGGGTGGGCACTGAAGCTTTCTTT.

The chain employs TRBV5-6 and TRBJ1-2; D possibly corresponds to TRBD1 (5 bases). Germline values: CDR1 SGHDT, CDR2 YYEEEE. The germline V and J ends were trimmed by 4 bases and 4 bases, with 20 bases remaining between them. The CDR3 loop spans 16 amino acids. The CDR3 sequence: CASSPLGGAQSYGYTF. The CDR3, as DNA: TGTGCCAGCAGCCCCCTCGGCGGGGCCCAAAGCTATGGCTACACCTTC.

Here the CDR3 DNA reads TGTGCCAGCAGCTCGTGGATGGATGAAAAACTGTTTTTT. Translation gives CASSSWMDEKLFF. The chain uses TRBV5-6 and TRBJ1-4; D is unresolved. V was pared by 3 bases and J by 6 bases, with 9 bases between. CDR3 size: 13 residues. Germline CDR1 is SGHDT and CDR2 is YYEEEE.

CDR3 loop: CASSLSDRANTDTQYF. CDR3 nucleotides: TGCGCCAGCAGCTTGAGTGACAGGGCCAACACAGATACGCAGTATTTT. The chain couples TRBV5-1 to TRBJ2-3, with 7 bases fitting TRBD1. Germline V gene data show CDR1 as SGHRS and CDR2 as YFSETQ. The CDR3 extends over 16 amino acids. V was pared by 1 base and J by 2 bases, with 7 bases of the junction left unmatched.

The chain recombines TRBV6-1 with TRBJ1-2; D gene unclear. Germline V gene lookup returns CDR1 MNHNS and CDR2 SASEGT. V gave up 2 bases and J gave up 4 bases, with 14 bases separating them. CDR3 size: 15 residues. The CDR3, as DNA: TGTGCCAGCAGTGAATCCGGGAGCTCCTTCTATGGCTACACCTTC. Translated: CASSESGSSFYGYTF.

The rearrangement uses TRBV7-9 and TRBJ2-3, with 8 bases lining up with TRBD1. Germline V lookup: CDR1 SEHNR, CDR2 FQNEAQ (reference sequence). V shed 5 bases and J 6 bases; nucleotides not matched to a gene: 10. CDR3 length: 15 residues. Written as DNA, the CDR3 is TGTGCCAGCAGCAAAACCCAGGGGGCTGGGGATACGCAGTATTTT. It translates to CASSKTQGAGDTQYF.

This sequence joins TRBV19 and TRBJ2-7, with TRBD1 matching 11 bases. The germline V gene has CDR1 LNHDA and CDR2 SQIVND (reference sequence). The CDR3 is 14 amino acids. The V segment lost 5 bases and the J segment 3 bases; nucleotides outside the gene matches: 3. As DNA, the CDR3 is TGTGCCAGTAGTTTCGGGACAGGGGGCTACGAGCAGTACTTC. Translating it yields CASSFGTGGYEQYF.

The CDR3, as DNA: TGCACCAGCAGCCAGAACTCGGTCAGGAGAGAAGAGACCCAGTACTTC. This codes for CTSSQNSVRREETQYF. The V and J genes are TRBV1 and TRBJ2-5. TRBV1 is a listed pseudogene. CDR3 length equals 16 residues.

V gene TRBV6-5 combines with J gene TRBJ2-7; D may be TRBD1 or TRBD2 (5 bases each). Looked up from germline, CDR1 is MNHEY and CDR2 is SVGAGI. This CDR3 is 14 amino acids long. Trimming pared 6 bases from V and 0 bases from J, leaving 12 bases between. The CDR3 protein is CASRSLGDSYEQYF. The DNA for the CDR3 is TGTGCCAGCAGGAGTCTGGGGGACTCCTACGAGCAGTACTTC.

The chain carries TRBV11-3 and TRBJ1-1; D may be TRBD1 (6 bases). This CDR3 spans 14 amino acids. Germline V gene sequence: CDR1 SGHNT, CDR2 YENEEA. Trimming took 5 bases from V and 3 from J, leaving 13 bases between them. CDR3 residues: CASSLRQVDTEAFF. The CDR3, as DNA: TGTGCCAGCAGCCTTAGACAGGTGGACACTGAAGCTTTCTTT.

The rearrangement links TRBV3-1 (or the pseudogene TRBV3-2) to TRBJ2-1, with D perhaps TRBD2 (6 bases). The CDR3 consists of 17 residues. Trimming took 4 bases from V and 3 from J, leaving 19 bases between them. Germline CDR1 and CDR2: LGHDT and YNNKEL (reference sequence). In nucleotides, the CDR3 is TGTGCCAGCAGCCTCGGAACCCGGGGGTTTAGCTACAATGAGCAGTTCTTC. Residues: CASSLGTRGFSYNEQFF.

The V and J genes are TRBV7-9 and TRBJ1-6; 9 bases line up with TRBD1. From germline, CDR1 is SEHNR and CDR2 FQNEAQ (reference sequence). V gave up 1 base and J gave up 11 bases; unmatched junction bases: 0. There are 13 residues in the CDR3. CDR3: CASSLGQGAPLHF. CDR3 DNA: TGTGCCAGCAGCTTAGGACAGGGGGCACCCCTCCACTTT.

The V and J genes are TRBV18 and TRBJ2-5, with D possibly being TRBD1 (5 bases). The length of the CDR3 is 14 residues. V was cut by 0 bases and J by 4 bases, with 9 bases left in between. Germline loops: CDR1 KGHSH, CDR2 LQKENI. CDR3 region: CASSPPGQIETQYF. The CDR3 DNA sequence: TGTGCCAGCTCACCACCGGGGCAGATAGAGACCCAGTACTTC.

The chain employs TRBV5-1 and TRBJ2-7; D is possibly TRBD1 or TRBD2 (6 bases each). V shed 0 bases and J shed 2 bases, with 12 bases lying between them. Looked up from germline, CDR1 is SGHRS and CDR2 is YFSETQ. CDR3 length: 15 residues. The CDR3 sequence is CASSLGGGPTYEQYF. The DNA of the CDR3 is TGCGCCAGCAGCTTGGGAGGGGGGCCCACCTACGAGCAGTACTTC.

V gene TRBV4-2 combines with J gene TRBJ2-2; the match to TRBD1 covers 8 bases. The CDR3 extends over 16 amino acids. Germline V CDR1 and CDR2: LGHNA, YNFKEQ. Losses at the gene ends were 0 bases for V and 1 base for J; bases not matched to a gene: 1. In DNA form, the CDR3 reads TGTGCCAGCAGCCAAGAGACAGGGGAGAACACCGGGGAGCTGTTTTTT. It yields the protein CASSQETGENTGELFF.

The CDR3 here is CAWRGMDSVGHEAFF. The CDR3 region has the DNA TGTGCCTGGAGGGGGATGGACAGTGTTGGCCATGAAGCTTTCTTT. The chain links TRBV30 to TRBJ1-1, with D perhaps matching TRBD1 (6 bases). The CDR3 consists of 15 residues. The V gene's germline CDR1 is GTSNPN and CDR2 SVGIG (reference sequence). V shed 3 bases and J shed 7 bases, with 21 bases lying between them.

The CDR3, as DNA: TGTGCCAGCAGCCCCCGCGGGGGCGCAGCCCGGACTGAAGCTTTCTTT. This encodes CASSPRGGAARTEAFF. The chain is built from TRBV11-2 and TRBJ1-1; tentatively, D is TRBD1 (6 bases). Germline values: CDR1 SGHAT, CDR2 FQNNGV. The ends were cut back, 5 bases at V and 5 bases at J, with 21 bases in the middle. The CDR3 sequence is 16 residues long. Supplemented by reference TRBV11-2 and TRBJ1-1, the full variable domain reads EAGVAQSPRYKIIEKRQSVAFWCNPISGHATLYWYQQILGQGPKLLIQFQNNGVVDDSQLPKDRFSAERLKGVDSTLKIQPAKLEDSAVYLCASSPRGGAARTEAFFGQGTRLTVV.

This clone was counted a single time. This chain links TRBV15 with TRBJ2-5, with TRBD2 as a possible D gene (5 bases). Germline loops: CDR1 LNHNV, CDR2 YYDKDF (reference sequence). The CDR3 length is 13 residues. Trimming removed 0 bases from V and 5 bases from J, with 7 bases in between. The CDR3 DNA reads TGTGCCACCAGCAGAGACCGAGGGGAGACCCAGTACTTC. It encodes CATSRDRGETQYF.

The CDR3 reads CASSQGGRSGELFF. CDR3 sequence (DNA): TGCGCCAGCAGCCAGGGGGGCCGGTCCGGGGAGCTGTTTTTT. V and J are TRBV5-1 and TRBJ2-2; D possibly corresponds to TRBD1 (7 bases). Germline loops: CDR1 SGHRS, CDR2 YFSETQ. The CDR3 length is 14 residues. Deletions cut 4 bases from V and 6 bases from J, with 13 bases between.

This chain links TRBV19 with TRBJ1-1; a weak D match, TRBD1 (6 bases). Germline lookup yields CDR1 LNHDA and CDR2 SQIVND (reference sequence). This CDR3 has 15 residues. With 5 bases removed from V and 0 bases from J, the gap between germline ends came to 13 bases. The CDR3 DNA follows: TGTGCCAGTAGTCGCTGGGGACACATGAACACTGAAGCTTTCTTT. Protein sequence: CASSRWGHMNTEAFF. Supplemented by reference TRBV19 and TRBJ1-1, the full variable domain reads DGGITQSPKYLFRKEGQNVTLSCEQNLNHDAMYWYRQDPGQGLRLIYYSQIVNDFQKGDIAEGYSVSREKKESFPLTVTSAQKNPTAFYLCASSRWGHMNTEAFFGQGTRLTVV.

The CDR3 DNA follows: TGTGCCAGCAGCCAAGGGAACACAGATACGCAGTATTTT. Translation gives CASSQGNTDTQYF. V usage is TRBV14 and J usage is TRBJ2-3; D uncertain. The ends were cut back, 1 base at V and 2 bases at J, with 4 bases in the middle. The CDR3 covers 13 residues. The germline V gene encodes CDR1 SGHDN and CDR2 FVKESK.

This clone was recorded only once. CDR3 nucleotides: TGTGCCAGCAGTTACCCCGGGACTTACACCTTC. It is translated as CASSYPGTYTF. The gene calls are TRBV6-6 and TRBJ1-2; the D gene is possibly TRBD1 (5 bases). Looked up from germline, CDR1 is MNHNY and CDR2 is SVGAGI (reference sequence). The CDR3 runs to 11 residues. The V and J ends lost 2 bases and 11 bases respectively, with 9 bases between them.

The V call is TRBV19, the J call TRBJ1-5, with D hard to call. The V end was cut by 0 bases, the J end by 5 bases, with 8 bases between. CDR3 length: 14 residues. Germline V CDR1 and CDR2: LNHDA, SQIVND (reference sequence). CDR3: CASSIDGGYQPQHF. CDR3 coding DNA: TGTGCCAGTAGTATAGACGGTGGGTATCAGCCCCAGCATTTT. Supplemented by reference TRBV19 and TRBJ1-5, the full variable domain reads DGGITQSPKYLFRKEGQNVTLSCEQNLNHDAMYWYRQDPGQGLRLIYYSQIVNDFQKGDIAEGYSVSREKKESFPLTVTSAQKNPTAFYLCASSIDGGYQPQHFGDGTRLSIL.

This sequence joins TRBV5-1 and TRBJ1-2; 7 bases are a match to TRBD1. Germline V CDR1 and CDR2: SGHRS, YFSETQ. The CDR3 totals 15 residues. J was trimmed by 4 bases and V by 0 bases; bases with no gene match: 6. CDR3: CASSLGGTASYGYTF. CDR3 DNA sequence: TGCGCCAGCAGCTTGGGAGGGACAGCCTCCTATGGCTACACCTTC.